Below are 16 T cell receptor beta chains sequenced from a single sample in a study of T cell changes during pregnancy in multiple sclerosis. Assay used: immunoSEQ multiplex PCR; TCRdb lists only in-frame clones, some missing. The table lists over 70,000 clones, about 93% of them singletons. The specimen comprised peripheral blood, sampled in the first trimester of pregnancy. The receptors here all came from a female donor with multiple sclerosis, enrolled in a pregnancy study.

The gene calls are TRBV5-6 and TRBJ1-4, with D tentatively TRBD1 (6 bases). Trimming removed 4 bases from V and 7 bases from J, with 20 bases in between. The CDR3 covers 16 residues. The V gene's germline CDR1 is SGHDT and CDR2 YYEEEE. The CDR3 DNA is TGTGCCAGCAGCCCCCCTCCGCAGGGGAAAGGTGAAAAACTGTTTTTT. It codes for CASSPPPQGKGEKLFF. The full variable domain, rest sourced from reference TRBV5-6 and TRBJ1-4, is DAGVTQSPTHLIKTRGQQVTLRCSPKSGHDTVSWYQQALGQGPQFIFQYYEEEERQRGNFPDRFSGHQFPNYSSELNVNALLLGDSALYLCASSPPPQGKGEKLFFGSGTQLSVL.

The V gene is TRBV7-9, the J gene TRBJ2-7; TRBD2 aligns across 7 bases. V lost 5 bases to trimming and J lost 3 bases; unmatched junction nucleotides: 7. The CDR3 runs to 14 residues. The germline V gene has CDR1 SEHNR and CDR2 FQNEAQ (reference sequence). CDR3 nucleotide sequence: TGTGCCAGCAGCCCAATCCGGGACTACTACGAGCAGTACTTC. Encoded protein: CASSPIRDYYEQYF.

The J gene is TRBJ1-2, the V gene TRBV5-4, with TRBD1 identical over 9 bases. Losses at the gene ends were 3 bases for V and 0 bases for J; bases not matched to a gene: 6. The CDR3 totals 16 residues. In germline, CDR1 is SGHNT, CDR2 YYREEE (reference sequence). CDR3 in amino acids: CASSSGQGFTNYGYTF. The DNA of the CDR3 is TGTGCCAGCAGCTCCGGACAGGGGTTCACTAACTATGGCTACACCTTC.

In nucleotides, the CDR3 is TGTGCCTGGAGTGTCGGGGTTGGGCCCCAGCATTTT. Its translation: CAWSVGVGPQHF. The chain couples TRBV30 to TRBJ1-5, with D unclear. The germline gives CDR1 GTSNPN, CDR2 SVGIG (reference sequence). CDR3 length: 12 amino acids. The germline V and J ends were trimmed by 0 bases and 9 bases, with 9 bases remaining between them.

Here the CDR3 reads CSVGWGLASTDTQYF. CDR3 coding DNA: TGCAGCGTTGGGTGGGGGCTGGCGAGCACAGATACGCAGTATTTT. V is TRBV29-1 and J is TRBJ2-3, with a possible D match to TRBD1 (6 bases). V lost 4 bases and J lost 0, with 14 bases in between. CDR3 size: 15 residues. The germline V gene encodes CDR1 SQVTM and CDR2 ANQGSEA.

This chain links TRBV14 with TRBJ1-1; D may be TRBD1 (6 bases). This CDR3 contains 16 residues. V was shortened by 3 bases and J by 13 bases, with 27 bases between the two germline ends. Germline V gene sequence: CDR1 SGHDN, CDR2 FVKESK. The CDR3 loop reads CASSHSQGFRARRGFF. DNA for the CDR3: TGTGCCAGCAGCCACTCCCAGGGGTTCCGGGCTCGTCGTGGTTTCTTT.

The chain uses TRBV6-1 and TRBJ1-2, with 7 bases fitting TRBD1. The trim removed 10 bases at V and 2 bases at J, leaving 13 bases unmatched. CDR1 MNHNS and CDR2 SASEGT come from the germline V gene. The CDR3 sequence is 15 residues long. The CDR3 loop reads CATRTLDRANYGYTF. The DNA for the CDR3 is TGTGCCACTAGGACCCTCGACAGGGCCAACTATGGCTACACCTTC.

The chain joins TRBV29-1 to TRBJ2-1; 8 nucleotides align to TRBD2. The germline CDR1 and CDR2 sequences are SQVTM and ANQGSEA. J gave up 5 bases and V 4 bases, and 4 bases lay outside the gene matches. The CDR3 sequence is 13 residues long. CDR3 loop: CSVGSGEDNEQFF. The DNA of the CDR3 is TGCAGCGTTGGTAGCGGGGAAGACAATGAGCAGTTCTTC.

The rearrangement links TRBV5-6 to TRBJ2-7; 8 nucleotides align to TRBD1. V gave up 3 bases and J gave up 7 bases; unmatched junction bases: 9. From germline, CDR1 is SGHDT and CDR2 YYEEEE. The length of the CDR3 is 14 residues. The CDR3 DNA follows: TGTGCCAGCAGCTCGGAGACAGGGGTTGGGGAGCAGTACTTC. This codes for CASSSETGVGEQYF.

The CDR3: CAANPARDQAEAFF. CDR3 coding DNA: TGTGCCGCCAACCCCGCACGGGATCAAGCTGAAGCTTTCTTT. The chain employs TRBV10-3 and TRBJ1-1, with D unclear. The CDR3 is 14 residues long. Germline CDR1 reads ENHRY; CDR2 reads SYGVKD. Trimming removed 11 bases from V and 6 bases from J, with 22 bases in between.

The chain combines TRBV9 with TRBJ2-2; possibly TRBD2 for D (5 bases). The CDR3 totals 17 residues. Germline CDR1 SGDLS, CDR2 YYNGEE. Trimming took 0 bases from V and 2 from J, leaving 14 bases between them. CDR3 loop: CASSVEPPGSNTGELFF. CDR3 in DNA: TGTGCCAGCAGCGTAGAACCTCCGGGATCTAACACCGGGGAGCTGTTTTTT.

V is TRBV6-5 and J is TRBJ1-4; 9 bases fit TRBD1. This CDR3 has 16 residues. CDR1 is MNHEY, CDR2 SVGAGI, per germline. The ends lost 0 bases at V and 6 bases at J; junction bases unmatched: 5. The chain's CDR3 is CASSYSLGQGDEKLFF. Here the CDR3 DNA reads TGTGCCAGCAGTTACTCATTGGGACAGGGAGATGAAAAACTGTTTTTT.

V and J are TRBV6-1 and TRBJ1-6, with D uncertain. V was cut by 3 bases and J by 10 bases, with 4 bases left in between. The CDR3 runs to 11 residues. In germline, CDR1 is MNHNS, CDR2 SASEGT. In DNA form, the CDR3 reads TGTGCCAGCAGTGACCGGTCACCCCTCCACTTT. This translates into CASSDRSPLHF.

The chain couples TRBV19 to TRBJ2-7; TRBD2 agrees at 15 bases. V dropped 5 bases and J dropped 3; count of bases not matched to a gene: 8. The CDR3 contains 17 residues. CDR1 and CDR2 (germline): LNHDA, SQIVND (reference sequence). CDR3 in DNA: TGTGCCAGTAGTTTCGGACTAGCGGGGGGGGCAGGCTACGAGCAGTACTTC. As protein: CASSFGLAGGAGYEQYF. The full variable domain, completed using reference TRBV19 and TRBJ2-7, is DGGITQSPKYLFRKEGQNVTLSCEQNLNHDAMYWYRQDPGQGLRLIYYSQIVNDFQKGDIAEGYSVSREKKESFPLTVTSAQKNPTAFYLCASSFGLAGGAGYEQYFGPGTRLTVT.

The genes are TRBV6-1 and TRBJ2-1; D gene unclear. V lost 0 bases and J lost 3, with 12 bases in between. CDR3 length equals 16 residues. Germline V gene data show CDR1 as MNHNS and CDR2 as SASEGT. CDR3 nucleotide sequence: TGTGCCAGCAGTGAAGCGCTCCCCGGCGGCTACAATGAGCAGTTCTTC. This encodes CASSEALPGGYNEQFF.

This chain uses TRBV2 with TRBJ1-1; D unresolved. The CDR3 sequence is 11 residues long. Germline CDR1 SNHLY, CDR2 FYNNEI. Deletions cut 6 bases from V and 7 bases from J, with 9 bases between. CDR3 in amino acids: CASSGNYEAFF. CDR3 bases: TGTGCCAGCAGCGGGAACTATGAAGCTTTCTTT.